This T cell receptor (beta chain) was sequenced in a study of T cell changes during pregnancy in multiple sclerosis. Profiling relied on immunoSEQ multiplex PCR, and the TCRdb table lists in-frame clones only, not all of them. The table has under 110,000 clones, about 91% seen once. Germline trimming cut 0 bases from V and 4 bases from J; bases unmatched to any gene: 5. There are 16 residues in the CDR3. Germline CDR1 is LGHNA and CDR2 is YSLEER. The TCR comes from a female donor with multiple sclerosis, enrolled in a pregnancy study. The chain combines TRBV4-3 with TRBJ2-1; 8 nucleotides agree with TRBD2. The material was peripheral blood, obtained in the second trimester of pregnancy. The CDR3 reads CASSQDEIAGYNEQFF. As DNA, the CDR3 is TGCGCCAGCAGCCAAGATGAGATAGCGGGATACAATGAGCAGTTCTTC.